The T cell receptor (beta chain) under discussion was sequenced for a study of blood T cell repertoires in COVID-19. About the research overall: Samples taken during acute and convalescent COVID-19 were collected in the United States, Italy and Spain. T cells, B-cell-depleted T cells, or PBMCs provided the cDNA or gDNA that served as material.

The assay was immunoSEQ multiplex PCR, and TCRdb's table has in-frame clones only and misses some. The table includes approximately 94,000 clones, 88% detected once. The CDR3 runs 17 residues. Per germline, CDR1 MNHEY and CDR2 SVGEGT. The V and J ends lost 2 bases and 5 bases, in that order; junction bases with no gene match: 5. The chain is built from TRBV6-2 or TRBV6-3 and TRBJ2-1; 14 nucleotides agree with TRBD2. The material sequenced was peripheral blood. The sequence was collected from a human donor in a cohort sampled during active COVID-19. CDR3 coding DNA: TGTGCCAGCAGTTACGCGTTGGGACTAGCGGGAGACAATGAGCAGTTCTTC. It is translated as CASSYALGLAGDNEQFF.